A single sample gave rise to the 11 T cell receptor beta chains below, sequenced in a study of cytomegalovirus exposure and HLA in healthy donors. Primers: 60 Vbeta forward and 13 Jbeta reverse. Only in-frame clones appear in the TCRdb table, and some are missing; sequencing was by immunoSEQ multiplex PCR. The table shows 200,000 or so clones, with 70% to 90% occurring only once. Sequencing was done on a sample of PBMCs. The receptors derive from a woman between 18 and 29 years old in good health and CMV-seropositive.

This chain uses TRBV9 with TRBJ2-1; 9 bases line up with TRBD2. The CDR3 contains 15 residues. Trimming removed 0 bases from V and 5 bases from J; junction bases left unmatched: 3. In germline, CDR1 is SGDLS, CDR2 YYNGEE. CDR3 DNA sequence: TGTGCCAGCAGCGTAGCTAGCGGGGCTCACAATGAGCAGTTCTTC. It specifies CASSVASGAHNEQFF.

The chain couples TRBV7-9 to TRBJ1-2; D is possibly TRBD1 (6 bases). The CDR3 is made up of 13 amino acids. The V and J ends lost 7 bases and 4 bases respectively, with 13 bases between them. Germline V gene lookup returns CDR1 SEHNR and CDR2 FQNEAQ (reference sequence). CDR3 amino acids: CASMKQGVYGYTF. CDR3 nucleotide sequence: TGTGCCAGCATGAAACAGGGAGTCTATGGCTACACCTTC.

This chain links TRBV10-3 with TRBJ1-6, with D uncertain. V was clipped by 3 bases and J by 7 bases, with 10 bases between them. The CDR3 runs to 14 residues. Germline-derived CDR1 and CDR2 are ENHRY and SYGVKD. CDR3 DNA: TGTGCCATCAGTGACGCGGAGGCCAATTCACCCCTCCACTTT. Translating gives CAISDAEANSPLHF.

The chain has TRBV7-8 and TRBJ2-7; the D gene is possibly TRBD2 (6 bases). CDR3 length: 17 residues. Germline lookup yields CDR1 SGHVS and CDR2 FQNEAQ. V was clipped by 1 base and J by 3 bases, with 19 bases between them. The CDR3 nucleotides are TGTGCCAGCAGCTTAGGGGGTGGGCAGGGAGGTTTCTACGAGCAGTACGTC. Translation gives CASSLGGGQGGFYEQYV.

The genes are TRBV6-1 and TRBJ1-1; 8 positions match TRBD1. V gave up 1 base and J gave up 0 bases; unmatched junction bases: 7. This CDR3 has 17 residues. Germline loops: CDR1 MNHNS, CDR2 SASEGT. CDR3 loop: CASSEGQGRTMNTEAFF. The DNA of the CDR3 is TGTGCCAGCAGTGAAGGACAGGGGAGAACCATGAACACTGAAGCTTTCTTT.

This chain connects TRBV29-1 to TRBJ2-3, with a weak D call TRBD2 (6 bases). The CDR3 is made up of 16 amino acids. Germline CDR1 is SQVTM and CDR2 is ANQGSEA. The germline V and J ends were trimmed by 0 bases and 0 bases, with 13 bases remaining between them. The CDR3 DNA reads TGCAGCGTTGAAGATTCCCCGGGGACTAGCACAGATACGCAGTATTTT. Amino acids: CSVEDSPGTSTDTQYF.

The V and J genes are TRBV7-9 and TRBJ1-2; D is undetermined. CDR3 length equals 12 residues. The germline V gene has CDR1 SEHNR and CDR2 FQNEAQ (reference sequence). V lost 5 bases and J lost 8, with 12 bases in between. For the CDR3, the DNA is TGTGCCAGCAGCCCGAATTCGGGGGGCTACACCTTC. This encodes CASSPNSGGYTF.

The chain combines TRBV19 with TRBJ2-1; tentatively, D is TRBD2 (7 bases). Germline CDR1 LNHDA, CDR2 SQIVND (reference sequence). This CDR3 is built from 12 residues. V was trimmed by 1 base and J by 15 bases, leaving 13 bases between them. As DNA, the CDR3 is TGTGCCAGTAGTATAGGCGGGGGCGCACGGTTCTTC. Amino acids: CASSIGGGARFF.

This chain links TRBV5-1 with TRBJ2-5; tentatively, D is TRBD1 (5 bases). Germline values: CDR1 SGHRS, CDR2 YFSETQ. Trimming shortened V by 1 base and J by 5 bases, and 15 bases separated the two germline ends. The CDR3 runs to 15 residues. CDR3 region: CASSLMGLDLETQYF. The CDR3 nucleotides read TGCGCCAGCAGCTTGATGGGGCTAGACTTGGAGACCCAGTACTTC.

The chain is built from TRBV7-9 and TRBJ2-7; 10 bases are a match to TRBD1. Germline-derived CDR1 and CDR2 are SEHNR and FQNEAQ (reference sequence). The J segment lost 7 bases and the V segment lost 5 bases, leaving 11 bases of the junction unmatched. The CDR3 extends over 15 amino acids. The CDR3 DNA reads TGTGCCAGCAGCCCACCCCCGGACAGGGGGGTAGAGCAGTACTTC. This translates into CASSPPPDRGVEQYF.

The V and J genes are TRBV18 and TRBJ2-5; TRBD1 agrees at 7 bases. V lost 3 bases, J lost 2 bases, and 12 bases stayed unmatched. This CDR3 has 17 residues. Germline values: CDR1 KGHSH, CDR2 LQKENI. The CDR3 coding sequence is TGTGCCAGCTCACCGAGGGGGCAACAGGTTGGGCAAGAGACCCAGTACTTC. It codes for CASSPRGQQVGQETQYF.